This T cell receptor beta chain was profiled in a study of blood T cell repertoires in COVID-19. Study at large: In each case, the material was cDNA or gDNA derived from T cells, B-cell-depleted T cells, or PBMCs.

Profiling relied on immunoSEQ multiplex PCR, and the TCRdb table lists in-frame clones only, not all of them. The data hold more than 65,000 clones, with 89% observed a single time. The source of this sequence is a man aged 50 to 60 with acute or convalescent COVID-19. Input material: peripheral blood.

The CDR3 region is CASSPRQDYGYTF. DNA of the CDR3: TGCGCCAGCAGCCCACGACAGGACTATGGCTACACCTTC. The chain couples TRBV5-1 to TRBJ1-2, with a tentative D call TRBD1 (6 bases). Trimming left V 4 bases short and J 3 bases short, with 10 bases between. This CDR3 spans 13 amino acids. Germline CDR1 reads SGHRS; CDR2 reads YFSETQ.